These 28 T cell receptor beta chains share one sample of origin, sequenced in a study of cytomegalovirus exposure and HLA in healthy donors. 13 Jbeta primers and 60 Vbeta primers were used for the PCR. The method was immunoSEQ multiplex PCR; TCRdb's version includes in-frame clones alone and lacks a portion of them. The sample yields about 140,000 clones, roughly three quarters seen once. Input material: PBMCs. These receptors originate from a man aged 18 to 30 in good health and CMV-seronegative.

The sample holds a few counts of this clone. The CDR3 region has the DNA TGTGCCAGCAGCCAATTACAGGGGCCAGATACGCAGTATTTT. Amino acids: CASSQLQGPDTQYF. The chain couples TRBV4-2 to TRBJ2-3; 7 bases fit TRBD1. Germline CDR1 is LGHNA and CDR2 is YNFKEQ. The V segment lost 2 bases and the J segment 4 bases; nucleotides outside the gene matches: 3. The CDR3 is made up of 14 amino acids.

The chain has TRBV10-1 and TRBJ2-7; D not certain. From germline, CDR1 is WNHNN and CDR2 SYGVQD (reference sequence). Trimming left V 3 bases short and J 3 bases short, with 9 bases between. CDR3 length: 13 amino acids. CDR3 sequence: CASSDSRYYEQYF. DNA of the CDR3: TGCGCCAGCAGTGACTCTAGGTACTACGAGCAGTACTTC.

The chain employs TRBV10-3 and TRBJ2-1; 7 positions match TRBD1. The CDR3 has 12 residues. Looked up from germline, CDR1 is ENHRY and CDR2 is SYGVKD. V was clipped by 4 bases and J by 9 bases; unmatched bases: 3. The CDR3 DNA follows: TGTGCCATCAGTGGGACAGGCGGTGAGCAGTTCTTC. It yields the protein CAISGTGGEQFF.

As DNA, the CDR3 is TGTGCCACGACACCCGGCGGGACTAGCAACGAGCAGTACTTC. Its protein product is CATTPGGTSNEQYF. This rearrangement joins TRBV6-6 to TRBJ2-7; 9 nucleotides agree with TRBD2. This CDR3 spans 14 amino acids. Trimming at V came to 10 bases and at J to 5 bases, leaving 12 bases not matched to a gene. From germline, CDR1 is MNHNY and CDR2 SVGAGI (reference sequence).

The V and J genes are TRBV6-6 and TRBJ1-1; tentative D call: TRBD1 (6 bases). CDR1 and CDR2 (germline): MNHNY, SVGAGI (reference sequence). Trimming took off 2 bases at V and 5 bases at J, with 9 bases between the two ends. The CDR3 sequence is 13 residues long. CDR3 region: CASSYTQGTEAFF. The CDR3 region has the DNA TGTGCCAGCAGTTACACCCAGGGGACTGAAGCTTTCTTT.

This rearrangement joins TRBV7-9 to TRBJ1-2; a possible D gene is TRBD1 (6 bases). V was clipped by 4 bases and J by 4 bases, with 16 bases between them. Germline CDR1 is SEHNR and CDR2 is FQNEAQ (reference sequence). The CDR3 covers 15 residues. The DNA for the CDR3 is TGTGCCAGCAGCTCGGTACAGGGCTCACGCTATGGCTACACCTTC. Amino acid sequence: CASSSVQGSRYGYTF.

The chain's CDR3 is CASSQQGTRYNEQFF. The CDR3 DNA is TGTGCCAGCAGCCAACAGGGCACGAGGTACAATGAGCAGTTCTTC. The chain combines TRBV11-2 with TRBJ2-1; the D gene is possibly TRBD1 (6 bases). This CDR3 has 15 residues. Trimming left V 5 bases short and J 4 bases short, with 15 bases between. Germline V gene lookup returns CDR1 SGHAT and CDR2 FQNNGV.

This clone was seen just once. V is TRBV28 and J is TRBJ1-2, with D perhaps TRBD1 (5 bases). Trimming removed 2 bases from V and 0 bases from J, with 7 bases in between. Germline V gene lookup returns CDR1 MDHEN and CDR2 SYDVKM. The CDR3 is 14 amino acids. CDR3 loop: CASSLGGTNYGYTF. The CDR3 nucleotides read TGTGCCAGCAGTTTAGGGGGGACTAACTATGGCTACACCTTC.

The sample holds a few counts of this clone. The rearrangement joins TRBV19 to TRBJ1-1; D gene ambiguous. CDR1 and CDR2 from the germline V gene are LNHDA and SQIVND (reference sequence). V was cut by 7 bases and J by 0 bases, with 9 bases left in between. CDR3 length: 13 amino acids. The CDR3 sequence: CASIGRMNTEAFF. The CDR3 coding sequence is TGTGCCAGTATAGGCAGGATGAACACTGAAGCTTTCTTT.

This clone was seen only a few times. The CDR3 sequence is CASSRTVPTEAFF. CDR3 nucleotide sequence: TGTGCCAGCTCACGGACAGTGCCAACTGAAGCTTTCTTT. This chain connects TRBV18 to TRBJ1-1; possible D gene TRBD1, 6 bases. The CDR3 runs 13 residues. Germline V gene sequence: CDR1 KGHSH, CDR2 LQKENI. The V end was cut by 4 bases, the J end by 5 bases, with 11 bases between.

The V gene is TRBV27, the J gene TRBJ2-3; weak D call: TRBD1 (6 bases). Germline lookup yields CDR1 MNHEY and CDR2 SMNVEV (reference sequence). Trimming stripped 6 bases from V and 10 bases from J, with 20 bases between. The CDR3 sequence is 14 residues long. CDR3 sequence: CASSPGAGSPPQYF. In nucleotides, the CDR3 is TGTGCCAGCAGCCCAGGGGCAGGGTCCCCTCCGCAGTATTTT.

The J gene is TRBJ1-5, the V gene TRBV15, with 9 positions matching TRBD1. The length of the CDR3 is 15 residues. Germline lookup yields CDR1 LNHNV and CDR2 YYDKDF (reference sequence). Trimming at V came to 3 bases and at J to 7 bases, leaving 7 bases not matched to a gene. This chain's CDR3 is CATSRYRGPGQPQHF. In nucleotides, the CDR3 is TGTGCCACCAGCAGGTACAGGGGGCCAGGACAGCCCCAGCATTTT.

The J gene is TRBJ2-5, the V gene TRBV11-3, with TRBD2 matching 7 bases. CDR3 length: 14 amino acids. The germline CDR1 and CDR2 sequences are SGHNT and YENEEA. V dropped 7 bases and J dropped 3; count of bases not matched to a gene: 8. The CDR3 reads CASKLGGGKETQYF. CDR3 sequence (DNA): TGTGCCAGCAAGCTTGGGGGGGGGAAAGAGACCCAGTACTTC.

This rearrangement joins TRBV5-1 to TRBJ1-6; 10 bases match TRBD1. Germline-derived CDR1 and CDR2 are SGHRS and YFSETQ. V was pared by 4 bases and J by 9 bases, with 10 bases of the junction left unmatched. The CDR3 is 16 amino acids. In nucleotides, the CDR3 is TGCGCCAGCAGCAGGACAGGGGGGGAGGGTGGTTCACCCCTCCACTTT. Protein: CASSRTGGEGGSPLHF.

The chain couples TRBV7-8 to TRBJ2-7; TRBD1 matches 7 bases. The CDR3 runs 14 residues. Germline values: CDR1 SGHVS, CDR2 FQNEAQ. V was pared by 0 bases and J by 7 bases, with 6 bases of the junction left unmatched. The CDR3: CASSLAGGRGEQYF. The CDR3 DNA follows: TGTGCCAGCAGCTTAGCAGGGGGCCGGGGAGAGCAGTACTTC.

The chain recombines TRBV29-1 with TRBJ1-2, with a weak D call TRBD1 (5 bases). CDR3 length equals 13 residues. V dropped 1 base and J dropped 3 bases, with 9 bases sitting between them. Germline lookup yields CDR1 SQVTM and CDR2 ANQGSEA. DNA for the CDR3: TGCAGCGTTGAAGCCAGGGAGGACTATGGCTACACCTTC. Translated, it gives CSVEAREDYGYTF.

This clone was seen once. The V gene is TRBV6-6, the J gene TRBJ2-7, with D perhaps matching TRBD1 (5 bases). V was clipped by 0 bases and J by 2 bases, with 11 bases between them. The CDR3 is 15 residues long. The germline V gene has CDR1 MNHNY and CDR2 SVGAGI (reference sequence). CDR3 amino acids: CASSYSRQGTYEQYF. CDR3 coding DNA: TGTGCCAGCAGTTACTCGAGGCAGGGAACCTACGAGCAGTACTTC.

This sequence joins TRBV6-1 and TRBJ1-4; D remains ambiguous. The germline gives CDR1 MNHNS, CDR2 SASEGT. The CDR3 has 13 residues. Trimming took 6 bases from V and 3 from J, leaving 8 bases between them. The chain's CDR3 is CASRRAANEKLFF. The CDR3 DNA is TGTGCCAGCAGGAGGGCAGCTAATGAAAAACTGTTTTTT.

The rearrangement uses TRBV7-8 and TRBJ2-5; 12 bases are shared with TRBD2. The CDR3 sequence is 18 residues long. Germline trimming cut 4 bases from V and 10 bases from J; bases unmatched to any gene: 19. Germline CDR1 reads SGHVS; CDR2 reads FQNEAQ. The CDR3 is CASSSPETSGGQQRGQYF. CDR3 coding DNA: TGTGCCAGCAGCTCACCCGAGACTAGCGGGGGCCAACAAAGGGGCCAGTACTTC.

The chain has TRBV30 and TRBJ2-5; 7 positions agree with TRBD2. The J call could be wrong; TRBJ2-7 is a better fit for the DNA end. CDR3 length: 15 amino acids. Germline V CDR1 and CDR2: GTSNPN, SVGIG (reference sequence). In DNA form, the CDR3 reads TGTGCCTGGAGTGTTGGTGGGGGGGACGCCTACGAGCAGTACTTC. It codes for CAWSVGGGDAYEQYF.

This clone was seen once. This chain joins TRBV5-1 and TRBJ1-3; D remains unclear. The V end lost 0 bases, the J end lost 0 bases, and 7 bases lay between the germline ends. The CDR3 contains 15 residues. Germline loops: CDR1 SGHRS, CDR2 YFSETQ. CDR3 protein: CASSLEAGSGNTIYF. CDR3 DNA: TGCGCCAGCAGCTTGGAGGCAGGCTCTGGAAACACCATATATTTT.

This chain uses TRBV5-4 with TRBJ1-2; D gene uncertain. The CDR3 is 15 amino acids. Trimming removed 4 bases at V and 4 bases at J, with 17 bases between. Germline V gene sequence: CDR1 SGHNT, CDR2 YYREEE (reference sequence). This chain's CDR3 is CASSGGRGMGYGYTF. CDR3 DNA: TGTGCCAGCAGCGGAGGGCGGGGTATGGGCTATGGCTACACCTTC.

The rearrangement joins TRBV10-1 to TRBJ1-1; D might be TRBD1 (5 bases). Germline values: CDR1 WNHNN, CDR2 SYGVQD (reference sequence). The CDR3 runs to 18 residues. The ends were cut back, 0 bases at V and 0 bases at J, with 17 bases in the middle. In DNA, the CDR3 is TGCGCCAGCAGTGAGTCCGGGCGGGACTTGAGAATGAACACTGAAGCTTTCTTT. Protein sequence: CASSESGRDLRMNTEAFF.

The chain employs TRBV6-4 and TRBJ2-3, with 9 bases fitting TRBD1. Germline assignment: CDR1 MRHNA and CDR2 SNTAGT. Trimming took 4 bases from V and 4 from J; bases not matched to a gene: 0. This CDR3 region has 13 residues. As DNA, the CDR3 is TGTGCCAGCAGTGGACAGGGGGCAGATACGCAGTATTTT. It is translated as CASSGQGADTQYF.

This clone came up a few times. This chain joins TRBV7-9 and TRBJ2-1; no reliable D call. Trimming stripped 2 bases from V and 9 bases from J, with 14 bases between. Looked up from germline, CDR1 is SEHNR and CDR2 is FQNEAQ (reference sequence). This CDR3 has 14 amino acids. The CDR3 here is CASSLRRSETEQFF. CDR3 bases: TGTGCCAGCAGCTTACGGCGCAGCGAGACTGAGCAGTTCTTC.

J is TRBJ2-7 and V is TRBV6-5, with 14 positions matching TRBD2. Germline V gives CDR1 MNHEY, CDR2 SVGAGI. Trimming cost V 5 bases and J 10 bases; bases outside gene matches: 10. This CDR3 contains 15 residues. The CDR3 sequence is CASSLLGLAGGKQYF. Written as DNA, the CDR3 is TGTGCCAGCAGTCTTCTTGGACTAGCGGGAGGCAAACAGTACTTC.

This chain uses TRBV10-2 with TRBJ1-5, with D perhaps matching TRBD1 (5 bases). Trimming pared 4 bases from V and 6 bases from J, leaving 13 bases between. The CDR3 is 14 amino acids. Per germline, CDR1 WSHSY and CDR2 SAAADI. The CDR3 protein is CASSGQPQGQPQHF. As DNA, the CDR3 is TGCGCCAGCAGTGGACAGCCACAAGGTCAGCCCCAGCATTTT.

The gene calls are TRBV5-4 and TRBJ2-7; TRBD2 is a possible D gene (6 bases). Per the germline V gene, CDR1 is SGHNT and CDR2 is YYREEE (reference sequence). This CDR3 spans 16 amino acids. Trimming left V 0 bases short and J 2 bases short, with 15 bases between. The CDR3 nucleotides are TGTGCCAGCAGCTTGGGAGTGGGACTCGTAACCTACGAGCAGTACTTC. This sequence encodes CASSLGVGLVTYEQYF.